This T cell receptor (beta chain) comes out of a study of cytomegalovirus exposure and HLA in healthy donors. Per the germline V gene, CDR1 is MNHNS and CDR2 is SASEGT. CDR3 length: 15 residues. Losses at the gene ends were 2 bases for V and 4 bases for J; bases not matched to a gene: 6. Libraries were prepared by immunoSEQ multiplex PCR; TCRdb keeps only in-frame clonotypes and omits some of them. The table lists some 120,000 clones, 89% of them singletons, with around 1.1% in the top ten. This sequence was found in a woman aged 18-30 years in good health and CMV-seronegative. The genes are TRBV6-1 and TRBJ2-5; 8 nucleotides match TRBD1. Sequencing was carried out using PBMCs. The DNA for the CDR3 is TGTGCCAGCAGTGAAATCTGGACAGGGACAGAGACCCAGTACTTC. It codes for CASSEIWTGTETQYF.